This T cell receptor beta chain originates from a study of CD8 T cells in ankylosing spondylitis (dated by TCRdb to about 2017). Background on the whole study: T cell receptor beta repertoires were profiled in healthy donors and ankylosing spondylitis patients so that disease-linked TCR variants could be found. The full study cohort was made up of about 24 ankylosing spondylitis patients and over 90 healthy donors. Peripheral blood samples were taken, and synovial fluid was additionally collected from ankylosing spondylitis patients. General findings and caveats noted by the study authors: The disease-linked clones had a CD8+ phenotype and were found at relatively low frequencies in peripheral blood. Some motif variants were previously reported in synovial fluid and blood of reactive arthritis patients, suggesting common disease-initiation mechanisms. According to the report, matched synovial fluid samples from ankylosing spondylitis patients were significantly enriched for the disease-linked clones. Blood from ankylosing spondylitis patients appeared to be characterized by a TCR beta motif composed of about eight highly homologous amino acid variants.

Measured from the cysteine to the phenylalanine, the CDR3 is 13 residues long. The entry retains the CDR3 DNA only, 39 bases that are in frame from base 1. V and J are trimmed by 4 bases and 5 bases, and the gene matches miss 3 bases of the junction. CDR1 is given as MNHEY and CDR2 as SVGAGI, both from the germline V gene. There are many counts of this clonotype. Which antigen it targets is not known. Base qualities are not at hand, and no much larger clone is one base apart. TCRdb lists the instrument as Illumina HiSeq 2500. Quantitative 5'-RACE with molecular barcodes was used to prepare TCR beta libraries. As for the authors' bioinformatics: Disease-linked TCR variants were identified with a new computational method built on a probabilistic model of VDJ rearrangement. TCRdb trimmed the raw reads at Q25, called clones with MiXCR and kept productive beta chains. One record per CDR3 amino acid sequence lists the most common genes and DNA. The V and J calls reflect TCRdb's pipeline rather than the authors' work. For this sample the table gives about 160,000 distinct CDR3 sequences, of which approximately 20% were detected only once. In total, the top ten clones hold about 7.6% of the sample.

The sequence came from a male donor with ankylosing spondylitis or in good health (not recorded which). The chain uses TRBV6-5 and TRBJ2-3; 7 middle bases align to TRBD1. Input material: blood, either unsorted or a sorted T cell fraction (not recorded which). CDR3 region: CASSFGTVDTQYF. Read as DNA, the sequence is TGTGCCAGCAGTTTTGGGACAGTAGATACGCAGTATTTT.